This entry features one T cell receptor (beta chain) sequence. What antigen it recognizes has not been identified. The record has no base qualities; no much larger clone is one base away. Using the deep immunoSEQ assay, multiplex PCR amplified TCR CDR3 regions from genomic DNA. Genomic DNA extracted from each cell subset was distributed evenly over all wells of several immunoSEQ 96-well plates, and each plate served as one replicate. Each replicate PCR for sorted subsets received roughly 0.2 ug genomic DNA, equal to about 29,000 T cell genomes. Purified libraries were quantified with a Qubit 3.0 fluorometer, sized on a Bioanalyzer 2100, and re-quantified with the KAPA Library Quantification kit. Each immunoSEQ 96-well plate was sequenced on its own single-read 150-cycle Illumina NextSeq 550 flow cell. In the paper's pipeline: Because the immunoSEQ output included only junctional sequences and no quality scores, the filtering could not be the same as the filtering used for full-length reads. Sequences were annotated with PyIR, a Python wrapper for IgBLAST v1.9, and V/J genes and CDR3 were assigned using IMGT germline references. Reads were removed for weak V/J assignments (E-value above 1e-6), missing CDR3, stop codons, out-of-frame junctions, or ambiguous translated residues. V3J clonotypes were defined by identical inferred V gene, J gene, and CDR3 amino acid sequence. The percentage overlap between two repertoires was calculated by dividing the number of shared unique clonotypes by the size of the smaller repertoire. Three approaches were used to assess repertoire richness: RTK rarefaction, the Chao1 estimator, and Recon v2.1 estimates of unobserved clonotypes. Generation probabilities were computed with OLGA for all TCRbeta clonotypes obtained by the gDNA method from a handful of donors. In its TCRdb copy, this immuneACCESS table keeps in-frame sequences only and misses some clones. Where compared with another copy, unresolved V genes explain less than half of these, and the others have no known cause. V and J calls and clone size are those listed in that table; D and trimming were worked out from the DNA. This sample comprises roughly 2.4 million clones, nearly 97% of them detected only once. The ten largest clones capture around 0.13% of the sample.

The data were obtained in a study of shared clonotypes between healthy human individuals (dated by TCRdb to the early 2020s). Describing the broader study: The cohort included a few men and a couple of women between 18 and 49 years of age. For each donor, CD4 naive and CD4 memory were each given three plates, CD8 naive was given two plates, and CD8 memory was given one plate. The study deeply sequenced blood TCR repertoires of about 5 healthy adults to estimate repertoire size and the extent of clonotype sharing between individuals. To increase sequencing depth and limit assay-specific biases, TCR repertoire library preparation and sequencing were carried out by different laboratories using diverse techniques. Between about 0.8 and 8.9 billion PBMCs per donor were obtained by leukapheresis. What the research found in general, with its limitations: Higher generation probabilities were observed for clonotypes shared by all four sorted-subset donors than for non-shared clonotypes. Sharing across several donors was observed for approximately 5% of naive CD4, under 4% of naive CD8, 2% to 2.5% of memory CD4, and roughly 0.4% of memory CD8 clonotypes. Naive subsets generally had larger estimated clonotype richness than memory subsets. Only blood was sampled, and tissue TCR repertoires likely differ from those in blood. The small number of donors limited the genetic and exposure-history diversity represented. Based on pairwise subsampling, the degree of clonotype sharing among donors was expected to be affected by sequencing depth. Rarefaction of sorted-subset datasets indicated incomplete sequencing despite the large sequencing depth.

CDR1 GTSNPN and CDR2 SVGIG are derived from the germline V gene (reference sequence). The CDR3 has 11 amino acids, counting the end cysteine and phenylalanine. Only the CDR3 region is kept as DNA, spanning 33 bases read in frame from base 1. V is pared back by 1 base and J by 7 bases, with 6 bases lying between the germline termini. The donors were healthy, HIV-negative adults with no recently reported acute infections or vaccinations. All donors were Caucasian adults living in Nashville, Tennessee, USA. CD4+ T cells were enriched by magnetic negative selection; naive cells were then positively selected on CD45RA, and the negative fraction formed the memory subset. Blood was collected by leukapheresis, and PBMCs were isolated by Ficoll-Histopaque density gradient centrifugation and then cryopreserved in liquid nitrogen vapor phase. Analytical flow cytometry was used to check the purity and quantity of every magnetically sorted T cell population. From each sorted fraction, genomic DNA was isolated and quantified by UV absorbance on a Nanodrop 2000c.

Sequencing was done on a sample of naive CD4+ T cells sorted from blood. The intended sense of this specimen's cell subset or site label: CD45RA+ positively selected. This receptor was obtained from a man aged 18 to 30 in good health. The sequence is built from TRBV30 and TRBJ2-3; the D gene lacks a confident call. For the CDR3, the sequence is CAWSGPNTQYF. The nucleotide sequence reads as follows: TGTGCCTGGAGTGGCCCGAATACGCAGTATTTT.